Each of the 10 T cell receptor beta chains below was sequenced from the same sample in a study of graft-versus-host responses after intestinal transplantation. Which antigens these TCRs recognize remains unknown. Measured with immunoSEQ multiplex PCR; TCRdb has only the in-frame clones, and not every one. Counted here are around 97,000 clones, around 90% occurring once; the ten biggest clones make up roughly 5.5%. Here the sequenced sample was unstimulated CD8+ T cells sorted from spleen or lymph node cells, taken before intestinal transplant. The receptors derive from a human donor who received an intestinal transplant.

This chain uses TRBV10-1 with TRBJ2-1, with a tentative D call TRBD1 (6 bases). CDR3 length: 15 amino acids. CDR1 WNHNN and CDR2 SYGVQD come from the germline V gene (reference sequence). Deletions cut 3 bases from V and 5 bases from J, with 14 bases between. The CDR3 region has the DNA TGCGCCAGCAGTGACCTCTCGACAGGTCACAATGAGCAGTTCTTC. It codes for CASSDLSTGHNEQFF.

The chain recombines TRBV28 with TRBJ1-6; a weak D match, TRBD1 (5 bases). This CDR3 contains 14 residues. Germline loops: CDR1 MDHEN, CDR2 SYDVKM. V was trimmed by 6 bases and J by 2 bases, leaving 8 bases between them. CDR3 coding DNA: TGTGCCAGCAGCCAGGGCCCCTATAATTCACCCCTCCACTTT. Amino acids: CASSQGPYNSPLHF.

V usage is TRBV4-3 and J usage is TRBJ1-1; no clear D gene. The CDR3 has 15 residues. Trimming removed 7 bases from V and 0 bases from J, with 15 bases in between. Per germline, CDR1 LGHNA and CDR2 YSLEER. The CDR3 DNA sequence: TGCGCCAGCAAAGGGAGGCCGGAATTGAACACTGAAGCTTTCTTT. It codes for CASKGRPELNTEAFF.

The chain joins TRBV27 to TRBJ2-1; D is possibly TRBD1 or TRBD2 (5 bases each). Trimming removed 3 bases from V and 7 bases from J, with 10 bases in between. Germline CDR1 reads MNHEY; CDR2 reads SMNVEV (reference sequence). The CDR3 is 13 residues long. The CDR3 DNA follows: TGTGCCAGCAGTTTGGGGGTGACAAATGAGCAGTTCTTC. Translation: CASSLGVTNEQFF.

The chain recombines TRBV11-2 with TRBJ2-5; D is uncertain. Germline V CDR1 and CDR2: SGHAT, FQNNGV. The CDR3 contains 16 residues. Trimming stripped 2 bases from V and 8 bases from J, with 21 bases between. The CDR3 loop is CASSLSFLTPKNTQYF. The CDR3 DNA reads TGTGCCAGCAGCTTATCCTTCTTGACTCCTAAGAACACCCAGTACTTC.

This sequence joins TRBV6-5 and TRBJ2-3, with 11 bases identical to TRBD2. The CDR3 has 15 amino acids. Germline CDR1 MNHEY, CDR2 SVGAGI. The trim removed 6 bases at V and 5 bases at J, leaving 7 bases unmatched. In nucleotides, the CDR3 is TGTGCCAGCAGCGCCCTAGCGGGAGGAGGAGATACGCAGTATTTT. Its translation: CASSALAGGGDTQYF.

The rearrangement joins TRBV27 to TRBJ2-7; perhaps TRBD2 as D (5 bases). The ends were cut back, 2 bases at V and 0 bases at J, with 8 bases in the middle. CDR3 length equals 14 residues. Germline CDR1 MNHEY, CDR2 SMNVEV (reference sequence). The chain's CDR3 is CASSLNRDSYEQYF. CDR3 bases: TGTGCCAGCAGTTTAAATCGGGACTCCTACGAGCAGTACTTC.

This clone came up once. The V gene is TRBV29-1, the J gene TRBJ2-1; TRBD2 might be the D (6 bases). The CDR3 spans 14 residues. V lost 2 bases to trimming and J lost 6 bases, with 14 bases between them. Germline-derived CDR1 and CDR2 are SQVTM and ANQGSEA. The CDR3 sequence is CSVESQGGRNEQFF. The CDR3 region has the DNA TGCAGCGTTGAAAGTCAGGGAGGTCGCAATGAGCAGTTCTTC.

The chain's CDR3 is CASSQGIAALNNEQFF. The CDR3 coding sequence is TGTGCCAGCAGCCAAGGGATAGCGGCGTTAAACAATGAGCAGTTCTTC. The chain carries TRBV4-2 and TRBJ2-1; tentative D call: TRBD2 (6 bases). Deletions cut 1 base from V and 5 bases from J, with 15 bases between. The germline V gene encodes CDR1 LGHNA and CDR2 YNFKEQ. The CDR3 runs 16 residues.

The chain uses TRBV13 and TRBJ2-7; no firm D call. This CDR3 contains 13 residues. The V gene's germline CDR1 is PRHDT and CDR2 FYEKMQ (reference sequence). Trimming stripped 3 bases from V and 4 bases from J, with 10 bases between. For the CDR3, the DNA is TGTGCCAGCAGCTTGCCCCCGACATACGAGCAGTACTTC. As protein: CASSLPPTYEQYF.